This T cell receptor beta chain was captured by sequencing in a study of Ad26.COV2.S vaccination and SARS-CoV-2 variants. As for the study in general: Trial arm assignment for the donor was COV1001 Ad26.COV2.S. Intramuscularly, Ad26.COV2.S was given either once or twice, 56 days apart. Study findings and constraints: Analyses that measured TCR breadth and depth may have underestimated total T cell responses.

Treatment given: 15 to 20 received Ad26.COV2.S at low or high dose, single or two shots; 5 received placebo; per-sample allocation not given. Day 63 after the first injection of vaccine or placebo was the sampling time. Germline V gene sequence: CDR1 MNHNY, CDR2 SVGAGI (reference sequence). V lost 4 bases and J lost 7, with 14 bases in between. CDR3 length equals 14 residues. In regard to this clone: The antigen remains undetermined.

Data came from immunoSEQ multiplex PCR; TCRdb stores just in-frame clones and leaves some out. The sample carries about 350,000 clones, less than 90% recorded once. The material was peripheral blood, obtained in a trial of Ad26.COV2.S vaccine versus placebo. V gene TRBV6-6 combines with J gene TRBJ2-1; D uncertain. This clonotype was obtained from a person between 18 and 59 years old who received the Ad26.COV2.S COVID-19 vaccine or a placebo. The CDR3 loop reads CASSSPLDGNEQFF. In DNA, the CDR3 is TGTGCCAGCAGTTCTCCCCTCGATGGGAATGAGCAGTTCTTC.